The sample holds a few counts of the clone carrying this TCR beta chain. The germline gives CDR1 MNHEY, CDR2 SVGEGT. The CDR3 spans 14 residues. With 5 bases clipped from V and 4 bases from J, the junction kept 6 bases outside the gene matches. TCRdb re-called the RT-PCR reads through MiXCR, storing one row per CDR3 protein. The profile covers about 700,000 distinct CDR3 sequences, with more than 13% appearing a single time and 3.6% taken by the ten largest. What was sequenced was memory CD4+ T cells from blood. This receptor was identified in a female donor in good health, serving as a healthy control. This rearrangement joins TRBV6-2 or TRBV6-3 to TRBJ1-2; 8 bases agree with TRBD1. The CDR3 spells CASSRRDRTYGYTF. CDR3 nucleotide sequence: TGTGCCAGCAGTCGCCGGGACAGGACCTATGGCTACACCTTC.